The next 15 T cell receptor beta chains were all read from a single sample in a study of T-cell reconstitution after alpha-beta-depleted transplantation in children. Preparing the TCRbeta library involved the use of unique molecular identifiers. TCRdb redid the calling of the PCR reads with MiXCR, one entry per CDR3 protein. The table has 400,000 to 450,000 distinct CDR3 sequences, around two fifths seen once; the top ten hold 25% to 30%. Sequencing was performed on PBMCs, taken before TCRalphabeta/CD19-depleted stem cell transplant. These receptors originate from a girl aged 2-10 years with aplastic anemia, due to receive a stem cell transplant.

J is TRBJ2-3 and V is TRBV20-1; weak D call: TRBD2 (6 bases). Germline-derived CDR1 and CDR2 are DFQATT and SNEGSKA (reference sequence). This CDR3 spans 12 amino acids. V lost 5 bases to trimming and J lost 11 bases, with 17 bases between them. In DNA form, the CDR3 reads TGCAGTGCTTTCCGACTGGGACTTCTGCAGTATTTT. This codes for CSAFRLGLLQYF.

V gene TRBV5-8 combines with J gene TRBJ1-1, with a tentative D call TRBD1 (5 bases). V lost 3 bases and J lost 5, with 20 bases in between. The germline CDR1 and CDR2 sequences are SGHTS and YDEGEE. The CDR3 runs to 16 residues. The CDR3 DNA sequence: TGTGCCAGCAGCTCTACGCCGGGGGAAGCGGGTACTGAAGCTTTCTTT. This codes for CASSSTPGEAGTEAFF.

This clonotype was counted a few times. The rearrangement links TRBV5-1 to TRBJ2-5; a weak D match, TRBD1 (5 bases). CDR1 SGHRS and CDR2 YFSETQ come from the germline V gene. V was pared by 4 bases and J by 4 bases, with 11 bases between. This CDR3 is 13 amino acids long. CDR3 loop: CASSVDRPETQYF. The DNA of the CDR3 is TGCGCCAGCAGCGTCGACAGACCAGAGACCCAGTACTTC.

This clonotype was counted between two and nine times. The rearrangement joins TRBV10-3 to TRBJ2-2; TRBD2 aligns across 8 bases. The CDR3 sequence is 17 residues long. Trimming took 10 bases from V and 6 from J; bases not matched to a gene: 19. Germline V gene data show CDR1 as ENHRY and CDR2 as SYGVKD. The CDR3 region is CATTIYAGTGGSGELFF. CDR3 nucleotides: TGTGCCACCACGATTTATGCCGGGACGGGAGGGTCCGGGGAGCTGTTTTTT.

The CDR3 is CAWRLGDEQFF. The CDR3 nucleotides are TGTGCCTGGAGACTAGGGGATGAGCAGTTCTTC. The chain employs TRBV30 and TRBJ2-1; D is perhaps TRBD1 or TRBD2 (5 bases each). V was pared by 3 bases and J by 8 bases, with 8 bases between. Germline CDR1 reads GTSNPN; CDR2 reads SVGIG (reference sequence). This CDR3 has 11 residues. Complete variable domain (other parts from reference TRBV30 and TRBJ2-1): SQTIHQWPATLVQPVGSPLSLECTVEGTSNPNLYWYRQAAGRGLQLLFYSVGIGQISSEVPQNLSASRPQDRQFILSSKKLLLSDSGFYLCAWRLGDEQFFGPGTRLTVL.

This clonotype was picked up many times. The genes are TRBV28 and TRBJ2-5; D might be TRBD1 (6 bases). This CDR3 has 15 residues. V lost 5 bases and J lost 5, with 18 bases in between. Germline values: CDR1 MDHEN, CDR2 SYDVKM. This chain's CDR3 is CASSPPQGWRETQYF. In DNA, the CDR3 is TGTGCCAGCAGTCCTCCTCAGGGGTGGAGGGAGACCCAGTACTTC.

Remarks on this clonotype: Here the CDR3 omits its conserved ending phenylalanine or tryptophan, so a read error is the likely source. The chain couples TRBV5-1 to TRBJ1-1; D gene uncertain. The CDR3 is 13 residues long. V was pared by 0 bases and J by 8 bases, with 11 bases between. The V gene's germline CDR1 is SGHRS and CDR2 YFSETQ. The CDR3 region has the DNA TGCGCCAGCAGCTTGGACAACCCAACCGAAGCTTTCATT. It encodes CASSLDNPTEAFI.

CDR3 sequence (DNA): TGTGCCAGCAGTCCACACCAGACCGGCCATAGCAATCAGCCCCAGCATTTT. It codes for CASSPHQTGHSNQPQHF. The chain joins TRBV12-3 or TRBV12-4 to TRBJ1-5; D gene ambiguous. CDR3 length equals 17 residues. V dropped 5 bases and J dropped 0 bases, with 17 bases sitting between them.

This clonotype was detected only once. The chain couples TRBV4-1 to TRBJ1-2, with D maybe TRBD1 (5 bases). The CDR3 has 17 residues. Germline V CDR1 and CDR2: MGHRA, YSYEKL. V was pared by 0 bases and J by 6 bases, with 20 bases between. The CDR3 protein is CASSQDRDLMWGDGYTF. CDR3 coding DNA: TGCGCCAGCAGCCAAGACAGGGATCTAATGTGGGGAGATGGCTACACCTTC.

This clonotype was picked up a small number of times. V gene TRBV9 combines with J gene TRBJ2-7, with a weak D call TRBD1 (5 bases). The CDR3 runs 15 residues. Per germline, CDR1 SGDLS and CDR2 YYNGEE. Trimming left V 5 bases short and J 7 bases short, with 22 bases between. The CDR3 DNA sequence: TGTGCCAGCAGTCCTAGGGGTCAGGGCCTAGGGGAGCAGTACTTC. As protein: CASSPRGQGLGEQYF.

This clonotype appeared a few times. The chain links TRBV7-2 to TRBJ1-2; D possibly corresponds to TRBD1 (5 bases). The CDR3 contains 17 residues. Germline loops: CDR1 SGHTA, CDR2 FQGNSA. V lost 5 bases, J lost 8 bases, and 27 bases lay in between. CDR3 sequence reads: CASSPGGGGTRSAGYTF. CDR3 DNA sequence: TGTGCCAGCAGCCCAGGAGGTGGTGGGACTCGGTCCGCCGGCTACACCTTC.

This clonotype was seen ten or more times. The chain employs TRBV28 and TRBJ2-7; D is possibly TRBD1 (6 bases). The germline CDR1 and CDR2 sequences are MDHEN and SYDVKM. This CDR3 is 14 amino acids long. Trimming stripped 2 bases from V and 6 bases from J, with 14 bases between. CDR3: CASSLGLQGFEQYF. The CDR3 DNA sequence: TGTGCCAGCAGTTTAGGGCTCCAGGGGTTCGAGCAGTACTTC.

The V and J genes are TRBV5-1 and TRBJ2-1, with D possibly TRBD2 on 6 matching bases. This CDR3 has 15 amino acids. CDR1 SGHRS and CDR2 YFSETQ come from the germline V gene. The V end lost 0 bases, the J end lost 5 bases, and 12 bases lay between the germline ends. CDR3 loop: CASSLELAGHNEQFF. The CDR3 nucleotides are TGCGCCAGCAGCTTGGAACTAGCAGGCCACAATGAGCAGTTCTTC. Full variable domain (outside the CDR3, taken from reference TRBV5-1 and TRBJ2-1): KAGVTQTPRYLIKTRGQQVTLSCSPISGHRSVSWYQQTPGQGLQFLFEYFSETQRNKGNFPGRFSGRQFSNSRSEMNVSTLELGDSALYLCASSLELAGHNEQFFGPGTRLTVL.

The chain combines TRBV6-1 with TRBJ2-3; TRBD1 is a possible D gene (5 bases). The germline V gene encodes CDR1 MNHNS and CDR2 SASEGT. This CDR3 contains 15 residues. V was trimmed by 3 bases and J by 2 bases, leaving 12 bases between them. The DNA for the CDR3 is TGTGCCAGCAGTGACAGGGAATTCAACACAGATACGCAGTATTTT. Encoded protein: CASSDREFNTDTQYF.

This clonotype was recorded a few times. The chain couples TRBV5-1 to TRBJ1-1; TRBD1 is a possible D gene (6 bases). The CDR3 has 15 amino acids. Per germline, CDR1 SGHRS and CDR2 YFSETQ. The V end lost 1 base, the J end lost 2 bases, and 12 bases lay between the germline ends. The CDR3 spells CASSLLRGENTEAFF. The CDR3 nucleotides read TGCGCCAGCAGCTTGTTAAGGGGGGAAAACACTGAAGCTTTCTTT.